This T cell receptor (beta chain) emerged from a study of identical twins. This clonotype was seen more than once but under ten times. Its antigen remains unidentified. Study outcomes and limitations: Cord blood beta clonotypes present at high abundance carried fewer insertions; no such pattern appeared in memory repertoires. Out-of-frame alpha sequences common to twins were enriched for low generation probability. The analysis was cross-sectional rather than longitudinal within donors.

After removal of 4 bases from V and 2 bases from J, the junction contained 2 bases not matched to a gene. This CDR3 comprises 17 residues. One entry per CDR3 protein results from TCRdb running MiXCR on the 5' RACE reads. The sample lists around 1.7 million distinct CDR3 sequences, around 29% occurring once. The source is a newborn girl in good health. The sequenced sample consisted of cord blood. This chain joins TRBV12-3 or TRBV12-4 and TRBJ2-1, with 16 bases matching TRBD2. CDR3 residues: CASSSGTSGGAYNEQFF. The CDR3 bases are TGTGCCAGCAGTTCCGGGACTAGCGGGGGGGCCTACAATGAGCAGTTCTTC.